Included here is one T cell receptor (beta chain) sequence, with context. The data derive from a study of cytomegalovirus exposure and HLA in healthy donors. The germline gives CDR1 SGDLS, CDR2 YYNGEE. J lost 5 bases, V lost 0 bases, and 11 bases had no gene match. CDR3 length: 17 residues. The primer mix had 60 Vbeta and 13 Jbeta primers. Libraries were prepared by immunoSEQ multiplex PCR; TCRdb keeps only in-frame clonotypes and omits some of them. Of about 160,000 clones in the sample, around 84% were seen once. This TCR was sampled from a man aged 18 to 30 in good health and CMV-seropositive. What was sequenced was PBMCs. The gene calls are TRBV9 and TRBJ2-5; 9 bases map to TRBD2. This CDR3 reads CASSVGGGSGGWETQYF. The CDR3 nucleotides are TGTGCCAGCAGCGTAGGGGGCGGTAGCGGGGGATGGGAGACCCAGTACTTC. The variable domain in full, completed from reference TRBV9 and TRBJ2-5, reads DSGVTQTPKHLITATGQRVTLRCSPRSGDLSVYWYQQSLDQGLQFLIQYYNGEERAKGNILERFSAQQFPDLHSELNLSSLELGDSALYFCASSVGGGSGGWETQYFGPGTRLLVL.